This entry describes one T cell receptor (beta chain). The CDR3 consists of 17 residues. V dropped 1 base and J dropped 1; count of bases not matched to a gene: 7. Germline V gene lookup returns CDR1 SGHTA and CDR2 FQGNSA. This record comes from a study of PD-L1 blockade in urothelial cancer. About the study: Of prior chemotherapy regimens, patients had received between 0 and 3.

The method was immunoSEQ multiplex PCR; TCRdb's version includes in-frame clones alone and lacks a portion of them. The sample contains roughly 100,000 clones, roughly 80% of which appear only once. Time point noted: peripheral blood 6 weeks after treatment start. The TCR comes from a man aged 65 to 85 with urothelial cancer. The chain has TRBV7-2 and TRBJ2-7; TRBD1 matches at 10 bases. The sequences come from PBMCs, collected around atezolizumab (anti-PD-L1) treatment. The CDR3 nucleotides read TGTGCCAGCAGCTTAGGTCGGGGGACAGGGGAATCCTACGAGCAGTACTTC. As protein: CASSLGRGTGESYEQYF.